This T cell receptor beta chain was captured in a study of blood T cell repertoires in COVID-19. This clone was detected only once. Trimming shortened V by 6 bases and J by 3 bases, and 7 bases separated the two germline ends. This CDR3 has 12 residues. Germline assignment: CDR1 MNHEY and CDR2 SVGEGT. Clones were sequenced by immunoSEQ multiplex PCR, and TCRdb holds only the in-frame ones, with some missing. The sample contains approximately 200,000 clones, about four fifths of which appear only once. The sequenced sample consisted of PBMCs or T cells enriched from blood (not recorded which). The source is a man aged 35 to 55 who had recovered from COVID-19. The gene calls are TRBV6-2 or TRBV6-3 and TRBJ2-3; D gene ambiguous. The CDR3: CASSERTDTQYF. The CDR3 DNA reads TGTGCCAGCAGCGAACGGACAGATACGCAGTATTTT.